A single sample is the source of the 21 T cell receptor beta chains below, sequenced in a study of blood T cells in healthy people across ages. Together with a sample-barcoded 5' primer, a J-beta primer mix was included in a second PCR lasting roughly 6 to 12 cycles. Via MiXCR, TCRdb re-called the 5' RACE reads, giving one row per CDR3 protein. The sample gives about 640,000 distinct CDR3 sequences, less than 45% of which show up once; roughly 30% is in the top ten. What was sequenced was blood. The receptors stem from a man older than 75 in good health.

This clonotype has at least ten counts. The rearrangement uses TRBV6-2 or TRBV6-3 and TRBJ2-5; 12 bases are a match to TRBD1. V lost 2 bases to trimming and J lost 4 bases; unmatched junction nucleotides: 2. The CDR3 totals 15 residues. The germline V gene has CDR1 MNHEY and CDR2 SVGEGT. The CDR3 sequence is CASSYRDRGRETQYF. The CDR3 bases are TGTGCCAGCAGTTACCGGGACAGGGGGCGAGAGACCCAGTACTTC.

The genes are TRBV29-1 and TRBJ1-6, with a possible D match to TRBD1 (5 bases). Per germline, CDR1 SQVTM and CDR2 ANQGSEA. The CDR3 loop spans 13 amino acids. Between the trimmed V and J ends, which lost 5 bases and 8 bases, there was a span of 13 bases. The CDR3 nucleotides read TGCAGCGTTCAGGGCCTCGGGGATTCACCCCTCCACTTT. Residues: CSVQGLGDSPLHF.

The chain couples TRBV20-1 to TRBJ1-1; 8 nucleotides agree with TRBD1. The CDR3 is made up of 16 amino acids. V shed 0 bases and J 4 bases; nucleotides not matched to a gene: 10. The germline CDR1 and CDR2 sequences are DFQATT and SNEGSKA (reference sequence). CDR3 nucleotide sequence: TGCAGTGCTAGAGATTCCAGGGGGCTAGTAGTCACTGAAGCTTTCTTT. Its protein product is CSARDSRGLVVTEAFF.

The chain employs TRBV7-2 and TRBJ1-3; TRBD1 agrees at 7 bases. Germline V gene data show CDR1 as SGHTA and CDR2 as FQGNSA. CDR3 size: 15 residues. V was clipped by 0 bases and J by 4 bases; unmatched bases: 3. The chain's CDR3 is CASSLAGQAGNTIYF. CDR3 DNA: TGTGCCAGCAGCTTAGCTGGACAGGCCGGAAACACCATATATTTT.

This clonotype was seen at least ten times. V is TRBV27 and J is TRBJ2-1; 10 nucleotides agree with TRBD2. The V and J ends lost 6 bases and 4 bases, in that order; junction bases with no gene match: 6. The CDR3 runs 15 residues. Germline lookup yields CDR1 MNHEY and CDR2 SMNVEV (reference sequence). CDR3 in amino acids: CASSLGLAEYNEQFF. Here the CDR3 DNA reads TGTGCCAGCAGCCTCGGACTAGCGGAATACAATGAGCAGTTCTTC.

Worth noting for this clonotype: Just one base apart from a much larger clone, this may be a read error. The J gene is TRBJ2-1, the V gene TRBV10-3; TRBD2 aligns across 9 bases. The length of the CDR3 is 13 residues. The J segment lost 2 bases and the V segment lost 9 bases, leaving 2 bases of the junction unmatched. Germline lookup yields CDR1 ENHRY and CDR2 SYGVKD. The CDR3 bases are TGTGCCATGGGGACTAGCCCCTACAATGAGCAGTTCTTC. Translation: CAMGTSPYNEQFF.

This clonotype was seen a few times. CDR3 loop: CASSFAKPRGYEQFF. The CDR3 DNA is TGTGCCAGCAGTTTCGCGAAACCCCGTGGCTATGAGCAGTTCTTC. The chain has TRBV6-5 and TRBJ2-1; D gene uncertain. Germline CDR1 is MNHEY and CDR2 is SVGAGI. The ends were cut back, 4 bases at V and 8 bases at J, with 18 bases in the middle. The length of the CDR3 is 15 residues.

The chain combines TRBV7-6 with TRBJ2-7; D is unresolved. V was pared by 3 bases and J by 1 base, with 10 bases between. The CDR3 has 14 amino acids. CDR1 and CDR2 (germline): SGHVS, FNYEAQ. In DNA, the CDR3 is TGTGCCAGCAGCTTGTCCCTAGGGTCCTACGAGCAGTACTTC. Amino acids: CASSLSLGSYEQYF.

This clonotype was seen only a few times. The chain employs TRBV7-8 and TRBJ1-5; no reliable D call. The V end lost 5 bases, the J end lost 5 bases, and 13 bases lay between the germline ends. This CDR3 contains 14 residues. Germline loops: CDR1 SGHVS, CDR2 FQNEAQ. The chain's CDR3 is CASSQAQTDQPQHF. The CDR3 coding sequence is TGTGCCAGCAGCCAGGCCCAAACAGATCAGCCCCAGCATTTT.

The table lists this clonotype with a count of one. A read error is possible here, since a much larger clone lies one base away. CDR3 sequence (DNA): TGTGCCAGCAGTGCGCGACAGGGAATTTTCTACGAGCAGTTCTTC. It specifies CASSARQGIFYEQFF. The J gene is TRBJ2-1, the V gene TRBV25-1; TRBD1 aligns across 7 bases. V lost 4 bases to trimming and J lost 10 bases; unmatched junction nucleotides: 13. The germline V gene has CDR1 MGHDK and CDR2 SYGVNS. The CDR3 has 15 residues.

To note about this clonotype: The junction differs from germline at one of its ends, possibly a read error. This chain uses TRBV7-7 with TRBJ2-3, with D possibly matching TRBD2 (6 bases). The CDR3 length is 15 residues. Germline V gene sequence: CDR1 SSHAT, CDR2 FNYEAQ (reference sequence). CDR3 region: CASSFTGGPQDTQYF. The CDR3 nucleotides read TGTGCTAGCAGCTTCACAGGAGGGCCCCAAGATACGCAGTATTTT.

The rearrangement joins TRBV6-2 or TRBV6-3 to TRBJ2-5, with TRBD1 matching over 7 bases. Germline assignment: CDR1 MNHEY and CDR2 SVGEGT. The CDR3 spans 17 residues. V trimming: 2 bases; J trimming: 2 bases; junction bases outside the gene matches: 11. DNA of the CDR3: TGTGCCAGCAGTTACCCGAACCTTGACAGGGATCAAGAGACCCAGTACTTC. Amino acids: CASSYPNLDRDQETQYF.

The chain carries TRBV29-1 and TRBJ2-7; the match to TRBD1 covers 10 bases. J gave up 3 bases and V 7 bases, and 9 bases lay outside the gene matches. CDR3 size: 14 residues. Germline CDR1 and CDR2: SQVTM and ANQGSEA. The CDR3 nucleotides read TGCAGCGCCGTTCGACAGGGGGCGAACTACGAGCAGTACTTC. This gives the protein CSAVRQGANYEQYF.

The chain couples TRBV10-2 to TRBJ2-2; 8 bases map to TRBD2. CDR3 size: 16 residues. Trimming took 7 bases from V and 1 from J; bases not matched to a gene: 8. CDR1 and CDR2 (germline): WSHSY, SAAADI. Written as DNA, the CDR3 is TGCGCCAGCACCCGTTCGGCGGGAGGGAACACCGGGGAGCTGTTTTTT. Amino acid sequence: CASTRSAGGNTGELFF.

V and J are TRBV20-1 and TRBJ1-1; tentatively, D is TRBD1 (6 bases). CDR1 and CDR2 from the germline V gene are DFQATT and SNEGSKA (reference sequence). CDR3 length: 13 residues. The V and J ends lost 5 bases and 4 bases respectively, with 14 bases between them. CDR3 sequence: CSALQGLGTEAFF. In nucleotides, the CDR3 is TGCAGTGCTTTACAGGGACTCGGCACTGAAGCTTTCTTT.

This chain connects TRBV4-3 to TRBJ2-5; no reliable D call. TRBJ2-7 explains the end of the DNA better; the J call may be wrong. Germline values: CDR1 LGHNA, CDR2 YSLEER. The CDR3 extends over 14 amino acids. The CDR3 loop is CASSQETVLYEQYF. CDR3 nucleotides: TGCGCCAGCAGCCAAGAGACGGTACTCTACGAGCAGTACTTC.

V is TRBV28 and J is TRBJ1-2, with D uncertain. V lost 2 bases and J 2 bases, leaving 9 bases between the germline ends. Germline V gives CDR1 MDHEN, CDR2 SYDVKM. This CDR3 region has 14 residues. CDR3 sequence: CASSLDSVNYGYTF. The CDR3 nucleotides read TGTGCCAGCAGTTTAGATTCAGTCAACTATGGCTACACCTTC.

This clonotype was observed a single time. A read error may explain this, as a much larger clone is one base away. The chain links TRBV4-2 to TRBJ2-1; 9 nucleotides line up with TRBD2. This CDR3 contains 16 residues. CDR1 LGHNA and CDR2 YNFKEQ come from the germline V gene. CDR3 in amino acids: CACSQDSRGGPNEQFF. CDR3 nucleotide sequence: TGTGCCTGCAGCCAAGATTCGCGGGGGGGCCCTAATGAGCAGTTCTTC.

The table lists this clonotype with many counts. The chain carries TRBV29-1 and TRBJ2-3, with TRBD2 identical over 8 bases. J was trimmed by 6 bases and V by 2 bases; bases with no gene match: 4. Germline CDR1 is SQVTM and CDR2 is ANQGSEA. The CDR3 is 13 residues long. The CDR3 protein is CSVESGSWDTQYF. The CDR3 region has the DNA TGCAGCGTTGAAAGCGGGAGTTGGGATACGCAGTATTTT.

The chain is built from TRBV20-1 and TRBJ2-5; no reliable D call. CDR3 size: 10 residues. V was clipped by 7 bases and J by 5 bases, with 8 bases between them. In germline, CDR1 is DFQATT, CDR2 SNEGSKA (reference sequence). DNA for the CDR3: TGCAGTGTATCGAGGGAGACCCAGTACTTC. Its protein is CSVSRETQYF.

The chain recombines TRBV3-1 with TRBJ2-1, with 9 bases matching TRBD2. The V and J ends lost 4 bases and 2 bases, in that order; junction bases with no gene match: 3. The CDR3 runs to 15 residues. CDR1 LGHDT and CDR2 YNNKEL come from the germline V gene (reference sequence). The CDR3 sequence is CASSPQRGAYNEQFF. As DNA, the CDR3 is TGTGCCAGCAGCCCCCAGCGGGGGGCCTACAATGAGCAGTTCTTC.